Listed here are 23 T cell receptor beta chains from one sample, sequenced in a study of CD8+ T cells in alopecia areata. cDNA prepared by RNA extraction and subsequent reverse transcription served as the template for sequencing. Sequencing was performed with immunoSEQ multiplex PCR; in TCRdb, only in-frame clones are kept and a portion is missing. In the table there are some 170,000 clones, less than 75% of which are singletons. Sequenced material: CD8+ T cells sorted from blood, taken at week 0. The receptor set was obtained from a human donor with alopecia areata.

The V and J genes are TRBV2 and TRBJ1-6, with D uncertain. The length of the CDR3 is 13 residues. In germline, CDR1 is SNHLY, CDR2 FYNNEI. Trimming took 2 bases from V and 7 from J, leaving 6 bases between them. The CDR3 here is CASSELTNSPLHF. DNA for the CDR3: TGTGCCAGCAGTGAACTTACGAATTCACCCCTCCACTTT.

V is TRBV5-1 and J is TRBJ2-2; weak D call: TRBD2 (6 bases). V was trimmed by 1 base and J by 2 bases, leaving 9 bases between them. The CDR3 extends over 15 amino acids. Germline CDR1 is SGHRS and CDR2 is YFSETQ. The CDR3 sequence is CASSLSSDNTGELFF. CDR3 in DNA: TGCGCCAGCAGCTTGTCTAGCGATAACACCGGGGAGCTGTTTTTT.

The CDR3 protein is CASSVFYEQYF. CDR3 DNA sequence: TGTGCCAGCAGTGTATTCTACGAGCAGTACTTC. V is TRBV2 and J is TRBJ2-7; D is unclear. Looked up from germline, CDR1 is SNHLY and CDR2 is FYNNEI. V shed 4 bases and J shed 3 bases, with 4 bases lying between them. This CDR3 is 11 amino acids long. The whole variable domain, filled in from reference TRBV2 and TRBJ2-7, reads EPEVTQTPSHQVTQMGQEVILRCVPISNHLYFYWYRQILGQKVEFLVSFYNNEISEKSEIFDDQFSVERPDGSNFTLKIRSTKLEDSAMYFCASSVFYEQYFGPGTRLTVT.

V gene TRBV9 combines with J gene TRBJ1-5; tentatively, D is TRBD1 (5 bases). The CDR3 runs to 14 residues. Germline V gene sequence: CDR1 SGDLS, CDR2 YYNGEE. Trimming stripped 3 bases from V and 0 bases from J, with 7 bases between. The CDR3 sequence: CASSDDSSNQPQHF. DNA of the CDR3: TGTGCCAGCAGCGACGACAGTAGCAATCAGCCCCAGCATTTT.

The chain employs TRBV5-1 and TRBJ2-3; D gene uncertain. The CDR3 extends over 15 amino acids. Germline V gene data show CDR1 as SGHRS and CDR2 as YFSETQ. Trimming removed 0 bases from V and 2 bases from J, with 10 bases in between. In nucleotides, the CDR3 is TGCGCCAGCAGCTTGGATCTCCTATACACAGATACGCAGTATTTT. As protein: CASSLDLLYTDTQYF.

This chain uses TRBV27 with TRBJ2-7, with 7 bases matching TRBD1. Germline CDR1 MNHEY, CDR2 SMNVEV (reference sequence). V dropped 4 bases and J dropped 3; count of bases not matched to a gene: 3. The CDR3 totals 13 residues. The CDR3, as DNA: TGTGCCAGCAGTTCCGGGACAGTCTACGAGCAGTACTTC. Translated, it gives CASSSGTVYEQYF.

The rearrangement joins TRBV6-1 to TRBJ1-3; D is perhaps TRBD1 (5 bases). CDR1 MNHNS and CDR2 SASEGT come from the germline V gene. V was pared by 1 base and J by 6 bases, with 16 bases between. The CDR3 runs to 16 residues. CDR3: CASSEVPRERENTIYF. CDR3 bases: TGTGCCAGCAGTGAAGTCCCCAGGGAAAGGGAAAACACCATATATTTT.

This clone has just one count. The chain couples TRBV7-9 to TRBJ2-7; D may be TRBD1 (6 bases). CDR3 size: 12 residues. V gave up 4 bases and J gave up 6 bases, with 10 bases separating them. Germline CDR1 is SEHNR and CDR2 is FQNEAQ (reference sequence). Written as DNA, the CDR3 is TGTGCCAGCAGCTCCAGGGGAGTCGAGCAGTACTTC. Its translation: CASSSRGVEQYF.

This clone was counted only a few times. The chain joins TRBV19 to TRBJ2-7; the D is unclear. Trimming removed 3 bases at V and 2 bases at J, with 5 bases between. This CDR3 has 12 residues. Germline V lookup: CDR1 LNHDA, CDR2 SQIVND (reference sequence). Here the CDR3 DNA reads TGTGCCAGTAGTATGGATACCTACGAGCAGTACTTC. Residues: CASSMDTYEQYF.

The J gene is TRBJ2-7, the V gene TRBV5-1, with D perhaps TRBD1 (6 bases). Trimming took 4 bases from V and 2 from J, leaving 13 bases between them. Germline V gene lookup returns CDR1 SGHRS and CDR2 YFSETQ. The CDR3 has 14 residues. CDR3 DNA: TGCGCCAGCAGCGACGACAGGTTTCCCTACGAGCAGTACTTC. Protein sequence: CASSDDRFPYEQYF.

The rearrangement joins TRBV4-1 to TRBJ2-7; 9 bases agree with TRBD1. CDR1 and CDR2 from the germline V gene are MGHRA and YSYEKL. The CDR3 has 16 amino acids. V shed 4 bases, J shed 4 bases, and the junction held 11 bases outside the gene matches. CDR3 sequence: CASSRESGTGLYEQYF. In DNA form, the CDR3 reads TGCGCCAGCAGCCGTGAGTCCGGGACAGGGTTATACGAGCAGTACTTC.

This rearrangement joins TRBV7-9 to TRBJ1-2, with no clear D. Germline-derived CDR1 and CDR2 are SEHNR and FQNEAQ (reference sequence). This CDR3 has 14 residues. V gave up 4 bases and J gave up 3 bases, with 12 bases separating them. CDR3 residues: CASSSPGVHYGYTF. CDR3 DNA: TGTGCCAGCAGCTCCCCAGGTGTCCACTATGGCTACACCTTC.

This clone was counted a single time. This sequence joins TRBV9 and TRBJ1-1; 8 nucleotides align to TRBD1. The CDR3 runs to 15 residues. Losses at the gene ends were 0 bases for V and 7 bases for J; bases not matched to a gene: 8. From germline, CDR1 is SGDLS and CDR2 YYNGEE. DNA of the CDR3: TGTGCCAGCAGCGTAGACGGACAGGGTATTGATGAAGCTTTCTTT. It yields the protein CASSVDGQGIDEAFF.

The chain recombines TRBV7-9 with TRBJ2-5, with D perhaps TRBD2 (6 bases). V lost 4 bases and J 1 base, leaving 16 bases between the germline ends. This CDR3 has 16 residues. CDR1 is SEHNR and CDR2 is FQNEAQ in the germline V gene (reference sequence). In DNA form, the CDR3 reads TGTGCCAGCAGCTCCACCTCCGGGACTCCCCAAGAGACCCAGTACTTC. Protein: CASSSTSGTPQETQYF.

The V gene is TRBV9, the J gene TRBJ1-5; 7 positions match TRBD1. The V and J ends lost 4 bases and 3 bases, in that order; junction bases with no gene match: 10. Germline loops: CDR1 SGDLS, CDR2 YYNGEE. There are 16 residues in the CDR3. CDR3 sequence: CASSFRTGRLNQPQHF. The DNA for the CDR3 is TGTGCCAGCAGCTTTCGGACAGGAAGACTCAATCAGCCCCAGCATTTT.

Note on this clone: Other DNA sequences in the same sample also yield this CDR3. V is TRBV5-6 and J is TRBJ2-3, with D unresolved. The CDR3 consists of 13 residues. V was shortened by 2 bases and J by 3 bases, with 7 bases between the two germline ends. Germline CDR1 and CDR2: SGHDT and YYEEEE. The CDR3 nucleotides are TGTGCCAGCAGCTTTGGGTCTACAGATACGCAGTATTTT. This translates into CASSFGSTDTQYF.

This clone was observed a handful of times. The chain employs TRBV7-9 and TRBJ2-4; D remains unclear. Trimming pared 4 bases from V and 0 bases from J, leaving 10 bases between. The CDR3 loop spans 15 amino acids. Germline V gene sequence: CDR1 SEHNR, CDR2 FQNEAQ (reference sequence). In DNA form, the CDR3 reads TGTGCCAGCAGCTCGACGGCACTAGCCAAAAACATTCAGTACTTC. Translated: CASSSTALAKNIQYF. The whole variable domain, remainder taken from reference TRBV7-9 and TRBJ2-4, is DTGVSQNPRHKITKRGQNVTFRCDPISEHNRLYWYRQTLGQGPEFLTYFQNEAQLEKSRLLSDRFSAERPKGSFSTLEIQRTEQGDSAMYLCASSSTALAKNIQYFGAGTRLSVL.

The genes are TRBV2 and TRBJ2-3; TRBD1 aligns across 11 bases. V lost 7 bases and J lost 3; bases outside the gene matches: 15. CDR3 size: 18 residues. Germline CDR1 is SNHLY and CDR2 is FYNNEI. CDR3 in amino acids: CASNVIGTGGGDTDTQYF. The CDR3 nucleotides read TGTGCCAGCAACGTAATCGGGACAGGGGGAGGTGATACAGATACGCAGTATTTT.

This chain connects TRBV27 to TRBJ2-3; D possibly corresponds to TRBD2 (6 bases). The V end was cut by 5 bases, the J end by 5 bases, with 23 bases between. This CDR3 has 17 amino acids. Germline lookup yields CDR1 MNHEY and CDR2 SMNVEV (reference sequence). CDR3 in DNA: TGTGCCAGCAGTCAAGGGGAGGAGGCACCTTCTAAAGATACGCAGTATTTT. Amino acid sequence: CASSQGEEAPSKDTQYF.

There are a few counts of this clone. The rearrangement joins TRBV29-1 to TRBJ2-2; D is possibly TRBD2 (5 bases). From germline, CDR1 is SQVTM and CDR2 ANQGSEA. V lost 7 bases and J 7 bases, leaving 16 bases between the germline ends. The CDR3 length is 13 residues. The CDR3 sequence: CSGASPEDGELFF. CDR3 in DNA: TGCAGCGGGGCCAGTCCGGAGGACGGGGAGCTGTTTTTT.

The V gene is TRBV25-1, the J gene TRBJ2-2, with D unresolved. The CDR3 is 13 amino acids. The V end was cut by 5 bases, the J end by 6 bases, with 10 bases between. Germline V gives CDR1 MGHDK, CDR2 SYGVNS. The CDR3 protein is CASSQGFAGELFF. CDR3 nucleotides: TGTGCCAGCAGTCAAGGGTTCGCCGGGGAGCTGTTTTTT. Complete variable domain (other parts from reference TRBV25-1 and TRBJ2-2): EADIYQTPRYLVIGTGKKITLECSQTMGHDKMYWYQQDPGMELHLIHYSYGVNSTEKGDLSSESTVSRIRTEHFPLTLESARPSHTSQYLCASSQGFAGELFFGEGSRLTVL.

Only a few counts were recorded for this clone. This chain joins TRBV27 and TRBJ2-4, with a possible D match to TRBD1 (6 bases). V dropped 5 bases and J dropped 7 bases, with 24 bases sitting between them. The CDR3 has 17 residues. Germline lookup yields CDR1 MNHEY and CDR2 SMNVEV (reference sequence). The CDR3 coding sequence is TGTGCCAGCAGTCCCTTTTTCCCGGATTTGGGGGCGAACATTCAGTACTTC. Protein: CASSPFFPDLGANIQYF.

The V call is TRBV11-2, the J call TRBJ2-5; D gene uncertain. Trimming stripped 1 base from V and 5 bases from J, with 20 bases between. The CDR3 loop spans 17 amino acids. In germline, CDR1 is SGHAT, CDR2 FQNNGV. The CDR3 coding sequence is TGTGCCAGCAGCTTAGTGGGATCGGTGTTGGACCTGGAGACCCAGTACTTC. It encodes CASSLVGSVLDLETQYF.